The 26 T cell receptor beta chains below come from one sample, sequenced in a study of T-cell reconstitution after alpha-beta-depleted transplantation in children. Preparation of the TCRbeta library involved a method that used unique molecular identifiers. TCRdb re-analysed the PCR reads in MiXCR, keeping a single row per CDR3 protein. Of approximately 500,000 distinct CDR3 sequences in the sample, 27% were seen once. The sequenced sample was PBMCs, obtained before TCRalphabeta/CD19-depleted stem cell transplant. The receptor set was obtained from a boy in the first two years of life with Wiskott-Aldrich syndrome, due to receive a stem cell transplant.

The CDR3 reads CASSLVGPDYPETQYF. DNA for the CDR3: TGCGCCAGCAGCTTGGTGGGACCGGACTATCCAGAGACCCAGTACTTC. The chain links TRBV5-1 to TRBJ2-5; D perhaps matches TRBD2 (6 bases). V lost 0 bases and J 4 bases, leaving 16 bases between the germline ends. Germline V gene sequence: CDR1 SGHRS, CDR2 YFSETQ. The CDR3 contains 16 residues.

A few counts support this clonotype. The rearrangement uses TRBV20-1 and TRBJ2-1, with TRBD2 matching 8 bases. Germline loops: CDR1 DFQATT, CDR2 SNEGSKA (reference sequence). This CDR3 region has 15 residues. V was pared by 6 bases and J by 7 bases, with 14 bases of the junction left unmatched. The CDR3 loop reads CSAQRVAGGRNEQFF. The CDR3 nucleotides read TGCAGTGCCCAACGTGTGGCGGGAGGTAGGAATGAGCAGTTCTTC.

V gene TRBV5-1 combines with J gene TRBJ2-1, with 14 bases aligning to TRBD2. The CDR3 contains 16 residues. J lost 10 bases, V lost 2 bases, and 8 bases had no gene match. The germline CDR1 and CDR2 sequences are SGHRS and YFSETQ. In nucleotides, the CDR3 is TGCGCCAGCAGCTTTCCGACTAGCGGGAGGGCCGGGGAGCAGTTCTTC. It encodes CASSFPTSGRAGEQFF.

This clonotype was seen a handful of times. The chain couples TRBV12-3 or TRBV12-4 to TRBJ2-3; TRBD1 matches at 7 bases. The CDR3 is made up of 14 amino acids. V lost 6 bases and J lost 4; bases outside the gene matches: 7. This chain's CDR3 is CASRQGTVPDTQYF. Here the CDR3 DNA reads TGTGCCAGCAGACAGGGGACAGTTCCAGATACGCAGTATTTT.

V is TRBV7-2 and J is TRBJ2-7; D possibly corresponds to TRBD1 (5 bases). The CDR3 runs 16 residues. V was clipped by 5 bases and J by 1 base, with 18 bases between them. The germline V gene encodes CDR1 SGHTA and CDR2 FQGNSA. As DNA, the CDR3 is TGTGCCAGCAGCGATTACAGGTCCCGTCCTTCCTACGAGCAGTACTTC. This encodes CASSDYRSRPSYEQYF. The variable domain in full, with the rest retrieved from reference TRBV7-2 and TRBJ2-7, is GAGVSQSPSNKVTEKGKDVELRCDPISGHTALYWYRQSLGQGLEFLIYFQGNSAPDKSGLPSDRFSAERTGGSVSTLTIQRTQQEDSAVYLCASSDYRSRPSYEQYFGPGTRLTVT.

The rearrangement uses TRBV20-1 and TRBJ2-3; maybe TRBD1 (5 bases). CDR1 is DFQATT, CDR2 SNEGSKA, per germline (reference sequence). The CDR3 runs to 13 residues. Trimming left V 5 bases short and J 3 bases short, with 12 bases between. Here the CDR3 reads CSAEDSYTDTQYF. The DNA for the CDR3 is TGCAGTGCTGAAGACAGCTATACAGATACGCAGTATTTT.

The table lists this clonotype with a few counts. This chain joins TRBV20-1 and TRBJ2-7, with TRBD1 matching 8 bases. V shed 7 bases, J shed 1 base, and the junction held 6 bases outside the gene matches. Germline loops: CDR1 DFQATT, CDR2 SNEGSKA (reference sequence). This CDR3 is 13 amino acids long. CDR3 nucleotides: TGCAGTGTTCGACAGGGGAATTCCTACGAGCAGTACTTC. Translation gives CSVRQGNSYEQYF.

The genes are TRBV5-1 and TRBJ2-1; D unresolved. CDR3 size: 14 residues. V was trimmed by 1 base and J by 3 bases, leaving 8 bases between them. Germline lookup yields CDR1 SGHRS and CDR2 YFSETQ. The CDR3 loop reads CASSLTGYYNEQFF. CDR3 nucleotides: TGCGCCAGCAGCTTGACTGGCTACTACAATGAGCAGTTCTTC.

The chain is built from TRBV28 and TRBJ2-5; tentatively, D is TRBD1 (6 bases). V was clipped by 3 bases and J by 5 bases, with 16 bases between them. CDR1 is MDHEN and CDR2 is SYDVKM in the germline V gene. This CDR3 has 15 residues. The DNA for the CDR3 is TGTGCCAGCAGTTTTACATTGCCAGGGGTGGAGACCCAGTACTTC. It translates to CASSFTLPGVETQYF.

The chain is built from TRBV7-9 and TRBJ2-1, with D uncertain. The CDR3 length is 12 residues. The V gene lost 5 bases and the J gene lost 5 bases, with 7 bases spanning the gap. Per the germline V gene, CDR1 is SEHNR and CDR2 is FQNEAQ (reference sequence). The CDR3 nucleotides read TGTGCCAGCAGCAACAGAGACAATGAGCAGTTCTTC. It translates to CASSNRDNEQFF.

Here the CDR3 reads CASSPLGRTGGLGYGYTF. The CDR3 region has the DNA TGTGCCAGCAGCCCTCTTGGGCGGACAGGGGGCCTCGGCTATGGCTACACCTTC. The V and J genes are TRBV21-1 and TRBJ1-2; the table names TRBD1, a call not compared with the DNA. TRBV21-1 is tagged as a pseudogene. CDR3 length: 18 residues.

The genes are TRBV11-2 and TRBJ2-5, with unresolved D. Germline V gene data show CDR1 as SGHAT and CDR2 as FQNNGV. V was cut by 2 bases and J by 2 bases, with 9 bases left in between. This CDR3 has 14 residues. Here the CDR3 DNA reads TGTGCCAGCAGCTTAAACGGGCCACAAGAGACCCAGTACTTC. Protein sequence: CASSLNGPQETQYF.

The chain links TRBV5-5 to TRBJ2-1; D is uncertain. V was pared by 2 bases and J by 4 bases, with 13 bases between. Per germline, CDR1 SGHKS and CDR2 YYEKEE (reference sequence). The CDR3 covers 15 residues. DNA for the CDR3: TGTGCCAGCAGCTTTGCGACGTTGGGGTACAATGAGCAGTTCTTC. Its protein is CASSFATLGYNEQFF.

This clonotype was recorded a few times. This sequence joins TRBV28 and TRBJ2-7; D may be TRBD2 (6 bases). This CDR3 contains 14 residues. V shed 6 bases and J shed 7 bases, with 19 bases lying between them. The germline V gene encodes CDR1 MDHEN and CDR2 SYDVKM. The CDR3 here is CASRLLADHGEQYF. CDR3 sequence (DNA): TGTGCCAGCAGGTTACTAGCAGACCATGGGGAGCAGTACTTC.

This clonotype was observed a handful of times. The chain joins TRBV5-4 to TRBJ2-3, with D hard to call. The CDR3 consists of 14 residues. Germline V lookup: CDR1 SGHNT, CDR2 YYREEE (reference sequence). The V and J ends lost 0 bases and 2 bases respectively, with 7 bases between them. CDR3 in amino acids: CASSLARYTDTQYF. In DNA form, the CDR3 reads TGTGCCAGCAGCTTGGCTCGTTACACAGATACGCAGTATTTT.

V gene TRBV20-1 combines with J gene TRBJ1-5; 7 positions agree with TRBD1. CDR1 and CDR2 from the germline V gene are DFQATT and SNEGSKA (reference sequence). The CDR3 is 14 amino acids. J was trimmed by 1 base and V by 6 bases; bases with no gene match: 6. CDR3 coding DNA: TGCAGTGCGTCGACAGGGATCAGCAATCAGCCCCAGCATTTT. Its translation: CSASTGISNQPQHF.

This clonotype was detected once. The rearrangement uses TRBV7-7 and TRBJ2-2, with D maybe TRBD1 (5 bases). Between the trimmed V and J ends, which lost 5 bases and 3 bases, there was a span of 16 bases. The CDR3 covers 16 residues. Germline V gene sequence: CDR1 SSHAT, CDR2 FNYEAQ (reference sequence). The CDR3 is CASSPELARDTGELFF. CDR3 in DNA: TGTGCCAGCAGCCCAGAACTGGCCAGGGACACCGGGGAGCTGTTTTTT.

In its sample, this clonotype was seen a few times. The chain recombines TRBV20-1 with TRBJ2-2; 11 bases match TRBD2. There are 15 residues in the CDR3. The V and J ends lost 4 bases and 5 bases, in that order; junction bases with no gene match: 6. The germline V gene has CDR1 DFQATT and CDR2 SNEGSKA (reference sequence). CDR3 sequence: CSATQLAGVTGELFF. The CDR3, as DNA: TGCAGTGCTACCCAACTAGCGGGAGTGACCGGGGAGCTGTTTTTT.

This clonotype was found a few times. The rearrangement uses TRBV5-1 and TRBJ2-2; no clear D gene. V lost 4 bases to trimming and J lost 7 bases, with 17 bases between them. The length of the CDR3 is 15 residues. Germline loops: CDR1 SGHRS, CDR2 YFSETQ. The CDR3 protein is CASSEISVKDGELFF. CDR3 bases: TGCGCCAGCAGCGAAATCTCGGTTAAGGACGGGGAGCTGTTTTTT.

This clonotype was observed a handful of times. The gene calls are TRBV7-2 and TRBJ2-5; 10 nucleotides line up with TRBD2. Trimming removed 5 bases from V and 1 base from J; junction bases left unmatched: 4. The germline gives CDR1 SGHTA, CDR2 FQGNSA. The CDR3 contains 15 residues. DNA for the CDR3: TGTGCCAGCAGCACGCGGACTAGCGGCCAAGAGACCCAGTACTTC. It codes for CASSTRTSGQETQYF.

The chain joins TRBV20-1 to TRBJ2-5; no clear D. Germline CDR1 is DFQATT and CDR2 is SNEGSKA (reference sequence). This CDR3 is 14 amino acids long. The V and J ends lost 5 bases and 0 bases respectively, with 13 bases between them. This CDR3 reads CSAQAPENQETQYF. The CDR3 DNA follows: TGCAGTGCTCAGGCGCCCGAGAACCAAGAGACCCAGTACTTC.

This clonotype was seen only a few times. The chain uses TRBV29-1 and TRBJ2-7, with D tentatively TRBD1 (6 bases). With 7 bases removed from V and 7 bases from J, the gap between germline ends came to 11 bases. There are 10 residues in the CDR3. The germline gives CDR1 SQVTM, CDR2 ANQGSEA. CDR3 DNA: TGCAGCGCAAGGGGGAGTGAGCAGTACTTC. Amino acids: CSARGSEQYF.

The chain couples TRBV27 to TRBJ2-1; 11 bases line up with TRBD2. This CDR3 contains 16 residues. With V trimmed by 5 bases and J by 6 bases, 9 bases remained unmatched. The germline CDR1 and CDR2 sequences are MNHEY and SMNVEV (reference sequence). The CDR3 loop reads CASSTPSGRIFNEQFF. DNA for the CDR3: TGTGCCAGCAGTACCCCTAGCGGGAGGATCTTCAATGAGCAGTTCTTC.

This clonotype has more than one count but fewer than ten. The rearrangement uses TRBV7-2 and TRBJ1-1, with no clear D. This CDR3 is 13 amino acids long. V was shortened by 3 bases and J by 0 bases, with 5 bases between the two germline ends. Germline values: CDR1 SGHTA, CDR2 FQGNSA. CDR3 DNA: TGTGCCAGCAGCTTCAAAGTGAACACTGAAGCTTTCTTT. Translated, it gives CASSFKVNTEAFF. Filled out from reference TRBV7-2 and TRBJ1-1, the complete variable domain reads GAGVSQSPSNKVTEKGKDVELRCDPISGHTALYWYRQSLGQGLEFLIYFQGNSAPDKSGLPSDRFSAERTGGSVSTLTIQRTQQEDSAVYLCASSFKVNTEAFFGQGTRLTVV.

This clonotype was recorded a few times. The rearrangement uses TRBV20-1 and TRBJ2-1, with 9 bases lining up with TRBD2. The V gene's germline CDR1 is DFQATT and CDR2 SNEGSKA (reference sequence). The V and J ends lost 0 bases and 1 base, in that order; junction bases with no gene match: 16. The CDR3 runs 20 residues. The CDR3 is CSAREWASGRTWGSYNEQFF. For the CDR3, the DNA is TGCAGTGCTAGAGAGTGGGCCAGCGGGAGGACCTGGGGGTCCTACAATGAGCAGTTCTTC.

The chain carries TRBV20-1 and TRBJ2-7; D is ambiguous. CDR3 length: 13 amino acids. Between the trimmed V and J ends, which lost 1 base and 5 bases, there was a span of 12 bases. The germline V gene has CDR1 DFQATT and CDR2 SNEGSKA (reference sequence). The CDR3 loop is CSARVGLGNEQYF. The CDR3, as DNA: TGCAGTGCTAGAGTGGGATTGGGAAACGAGCAGTACTTC.